Only a few counts were recorded for the clone carrying this T cell receptor (beta chain). The data were taken from a study of beta chain features in type 1 diabetes. TCRB transcripts that were expressed got sequenced, as all of the isolated RNA had been reverse transcribed. The data were produced by immunoSEQ multiplex PCR, yet TCRdb's version contains in-frame clones alone and is incomplete. The sample gives roughly 500,000 clones, roughly an eighth of which show up once; about 0.042% is in the top ten. CDR3 length: 15 amino acids. V was clipped by 0 bases and J by 2 bases, with 11 bases between them. Germline CDR1 is SGHRS and CDR2 is YFSETQ.

The sequence came from a woman in her late teens or twenties in good health. This chain links TRBV5-1 with TRBJ2-5; no clear D. The specimen was naive CD4+ T cells from blood. The CDR3 reads CASSLASTIQETQYF. The CDR3 DNA reads TGCGCCAGCAGCTTGGCAAGCACGATTCAAGAGACCCAGTACTTC.